This is a list of T cell receptor beta chains from one sample in a study of patients and donors after allogeneic stem cell transplantation. TCRdb reanalysed the RT-PCR reads using MiXCR and keeps one entry per CDR3 protein. Of 800,000 to 1,000,000 distinct CDR3 sequences in the sample, under 20% were seen once. Material for sequencing was blood, either unsorted or a sorted T cell fraction (not recorded which). The receptors here all came from a human donor who was either an allogeneic HSCT recipient or a stem cell or donor lymphocyte infusion donor (not recorded which). It is not recorded whose cells these are; they may come from a transplant donor. Each CDR3 is given with its conserved first and last residue. D genes are given only for firm matches. Expanded clones are given a class, and other clones once, few, many or no size at all.

D gene | CDR3 length | J gene | V gene | clone size | CDR3 DNA | CDR3 protein
NA | 15 | TRBJ1-1 | TRBV4-1 | NA | TGCGCCAGCAGGCGGCTTGATCAGGGGAACACTGAAGCTTTCTTT | CASRRLDQGNTEAFF
NA | 19 | TRBJ2-2 | TRBV7-8 | NA | TGTGCCAGCAGCTTAGCGCTAGGCAGCTTACCATTGAACACCGGGGAGCTGTTTTTT | CASSLALGSLPLNTGELFF
NA | 14 | TRBJ1-5 | TRBV5-6 | NA | TGTGCCAGCAGCTTTATGGGGGACCCTCAGCCCCAGCATTTT | CASSFMGDPQPQHF
NA | 14 | TRBJ1-6 | TRBV20-1 | many | TGCAGTGCTAAGGCAGGAAACTATAATTCACCCCTCCACTTT | CSAKAGNYNSPLHF
NA | 14 | TRBJ1-1 | TRBV29-1 | once | TGCAGCGTTGAAAAGAATCCTTCTGGGACTGAAGCTTTCTTT | CSVEKNPSGTEAFF
NA | 13 | TRBJ2-5 | TRBV20-1 | few | TGCAGTGCCCCATGGACTACCCAAGAGACCCAGTACTTC | CSAPWTTQETQYF
NA | 15 | TRBJ1-1 | TRBV11-2 | NA | TGTGCCAGCAGCTTACGCCGGGGAACGGACACTGAAGCTTTCTTT | CASSLRRGTDTEAFF
NA | 17 | TRBJ2-2 | TRBV20-1 | few | TGCAGTGCTAGACGGCAGAAAACTCAGAAATCCACCGGGGAGCTGTTTTTT | CSARRQKTQKSTGELFF
NA | 17 | TRBJ1-5 | TRBV12-3/TRBV12-4 | few | TGTGCCAGCAGCCGTAGACAGGATCTTAGGGGCGGTCAGCCCCAGCATTTT | CASSRRQDLRGGQPQHF
NA | 14 | TRBJ1-4 | TRBV20-1 | NA | TGCAGTGCTCCCGGAGGGGGGGAGGGTGAAAAACTGTTTTTT | CSAPGGGEGEKLFF
NA | 13 | TRBJ1-4 | TRBV6-5 | NA | TGTGCCAGCAGTTCGGCCGGGGATGAAAAACTGTTTTTT | CASSSAGDEKLFF